The source of this TCR beta chain is a study of CD8 T cells in ankylosing spondylitis. MiXCR, run by TCRdb on the 5' RACE reads, gives a single entry per CDR3 protein. In the table there are about 330,000 distinct CDR3 sequences, 7.5% to 9% of which are singletons. Study-wide results and caveats: Made up of 7 to 9 highly homologous variants, a TCR beta motif appeared characteristic of ankylosing spondylitis blood.

The CDR3 length is 14 residues. Per the germline V gene, CDR1 is SGHTA and CDR2 is FQGNSA. Trimming cost V 4 bases and J 2 bases; bases outside gene matches: 4. This clonotype was counted only a few times. Its antigen remains unknown. The sequence came from a male donor with ankylosing spondylitis. Sequenced sample: blood, either unsorted or a sorted T cell fraction (not recorded which). The chain recombines TRBV7-2 with TRBJ2-5; 7 bases are a match to TRBD1. DNA for the CDR3: TGTGCCAGCAGCTCACAGGGGCTACAAGAGACCCAGTACTTC. Protein: CASSSQGLQETQYF.